This T cell receptor (beta chain) is from a study of shared clonotypes between healthy human individuals. This CDR3 spans 13 amino acids. Per germline, CDR1 MGHRA and CDR2 YSYEKL. Between the trimmed V and J ends, which lost 2 bases and 0 bases, there was a span of 5 bases. In regard to this clone: Other DNA sequences in the same sample also yield this CDR3.

Naive CD8 cells lacked CD45RO and underwent positive selection for CCR7, leaving out terminally differentiated effector memory CD45RA+ cells. Some clones are missing from TCRdb's copy, which holds only in-frame ones; the method was immunoSEQ multiplex PCR. Of more than 2 million clones in the sample, 93% were seen once. Sequenced input: naive CD8+ T cells from PBMCs. This clonotype was sampled from a man between 18 and 29 years old in good health. Some clones in this sample may be carry-over from other donors' samples. This chain links TRBV4-1 with TRBJ2-7; D uncertain. The CDR3 bases are TGCGCCAGCAGCCAATGGGACTCCTACGAGCAGTACTTC. Protein: CASSQWDSYEQYF.